This T cell receptor (beta chain) comes out of a study of blood T cell repertoires in COVID-19. Study summary: From T cells, B-cell-depleted T cells, or PBMCs came the material, which was cDNA or gDNA.

The data were produced by immunoSEQ multiplex PCR, yet TCRdb's version contains in-frame clones alone and is incomplete. The repertoire consists of 150,000 to 200,000 clones, with over 70% occurring once and the leading ten covering approximately 11%. In Cohort 3, a recovered donor had either two negative PCRs, clearance, or symptom resolution. The CDR3 is 16 residues long. The V segment lost 0 bases and the J segment 5 bases; nucleotides outside the gene matches: 7. From germline, CDR1 is SGHKS and CDR2 YYEKEE (reference sequence). The chain employs TRBV5-5 and TRBJ1-5, with 8 bases matching TRBD1. This receptor was obtained from a man aged 45 to 65 who had recovered from COVID-19. Sample: PBMCs or T cells enriched from blood (not recorded which). The CDR3 is CASSLAAGGPHQPQHF. In DNA form, the CDR3 reads TGTGCCAGCAGCTTGGCGGCAGGGGGCCCCCATCAGCCCCAGCATTTT.